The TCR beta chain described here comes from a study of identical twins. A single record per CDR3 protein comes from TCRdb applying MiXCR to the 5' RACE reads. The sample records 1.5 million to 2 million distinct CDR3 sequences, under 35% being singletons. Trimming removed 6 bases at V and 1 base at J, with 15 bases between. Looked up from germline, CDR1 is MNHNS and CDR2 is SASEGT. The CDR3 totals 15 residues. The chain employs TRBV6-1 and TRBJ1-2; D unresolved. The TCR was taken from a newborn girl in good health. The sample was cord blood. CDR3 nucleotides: TGTGCCAGCAGCCCGGGATCAGGATTTAACTATGGCTACACCTTC. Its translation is CASSPGSGFNYGYTF.